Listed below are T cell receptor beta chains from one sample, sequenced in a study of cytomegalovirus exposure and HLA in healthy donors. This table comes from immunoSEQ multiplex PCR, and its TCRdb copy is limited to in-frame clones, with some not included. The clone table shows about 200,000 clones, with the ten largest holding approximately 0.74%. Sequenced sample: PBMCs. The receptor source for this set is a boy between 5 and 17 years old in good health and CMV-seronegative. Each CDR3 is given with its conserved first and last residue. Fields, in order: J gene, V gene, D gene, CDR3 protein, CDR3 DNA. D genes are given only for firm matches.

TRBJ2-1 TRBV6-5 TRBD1 CASSRDRGLDEQFF TGTGCCAGCAGCCGGGACAGGGGGCTGGATGAGCAGTTCTTC
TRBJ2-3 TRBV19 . CASSIVGTDTQYF TGTGCCAGTAGTATTGTCGGCACAGATACGCAGTATTTT
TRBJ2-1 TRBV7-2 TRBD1 CASSFDRVGQFF TGTGCCAGCAGCTTCGACAGGGTTGGGCAGTTCTTC
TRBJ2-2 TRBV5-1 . CASTRTVPGELFF TGCGCCAGCACCAGGACAGTCCCCGGGGAGCTGTTTTTT
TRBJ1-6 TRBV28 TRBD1 CASSLGTGDSPLHF TGTGCCAGCAGTCTAGGGACAGGTGATTCACCCCTCCACTTT
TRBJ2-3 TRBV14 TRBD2 CASSKITGLALDTQYF TGTGCCAGCAGCAAAATTACCGGACTAGCCCTAGATACGCAGTATTTT
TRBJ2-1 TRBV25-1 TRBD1 CASSPQPGQSFYNEQFF TGTGCCAGCAGCCCACAACCGGGACAGAGTTTTTACAATGAGCAGTTCTTC
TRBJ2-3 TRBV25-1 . CASSEAGGRTDTQYF TGTGCCAGCAGTGAGGCCGGGGGTCGGACAGATACGCAGTATTTT
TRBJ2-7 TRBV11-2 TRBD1 CASSLRGRMFSYEQYF TGTGCCAGCAGCTTAAGGGGGCGCATGTTCTCCTACGAGCAGTACTTC
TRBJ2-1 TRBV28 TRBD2 CASSSRTSEYNEQFF TGTGCCAGCAGTTCTAGGACTAGCGAGTACAATGAGCAGTTCTTC
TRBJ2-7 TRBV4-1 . CASSQVSGMPYEQYF TGCGCCAGCAGCCAAGTTTCAGGGATGCCCTACGAGCAGTACTTC